The 17 T cell receptor beta chains presented below share a single source sample, sequenced in a study of blood T cell repertoires in COVID-19. Only in-frame clones appear in the TCRdb table, and some are missing; sequencing was by immunoSEQ multiplex PCR. The sample lists about 330,000 clones, more than 85% occurring once. Sequences were obtained from PBMCs or T cells enriched from blood (not recorded which). Receptors were obtained from a woman aged 25 to 39 who had recovered from COVID-19.

The chain joins TRBV11-2 to TRBJ1-1; 8 bases agree with TRBD1. V shed 5 bases, J shed 10 bases, and the junction held 9 bases outside the gene matches. Germline assignment: CDR1 SGHAT and CDR2 FQNNGV. The CDR3 contains 13 residues. The CDR3 loop reads CASSLKQGEGAFF. The CDR3 nucleotides are TGTGCCAGCAGCCTAAAACAGGGGGAAGGAGCTTTCTTT. Full variable domain (missing parts from reference TRBV11-2 and TRBJ1-1): EAGVAQSPRYKIIEKRQSVAFWCNPISGHATLYWYQQILGQGPKLLIQFQNNGVVDDSQLPKDRFSAERLKGVDSTLKIQPAKLEDSAVYLCASSLKQGEGAFFGQGTRLTVV.

With respect to this clone: Relative to the germline gene, one junction end is altered; a read error may explain this. This chain connects TRBV2 to TRBJ1-1, with unresolved D. The CDR3 consists of 14 residues. CDR1 and CDR2 from the germline V gene are SNHLY and FYNNEI. CDR3 bases: TGTGCCAGCATTCCTCGGGGAATGAATACTGAAGCTTTCTTT. This codes for CASIPRGMNTEAFF.

This clone occurred once. This CDR3 reads CATSDQYEQYF. The CDR3 bases are TGTGCCACCAGTGACCAGTACGAGCAGTACTTC. This chain uses TRBV24-1 with TRBJ2-7; no firm D call. The CDR3 is made up of 11 amino acids. Germline loops: CDR1 KGHDR, CDR2 SFDVKD. V lost 4 bases and J lost 4, with 4 bases in between.

The chain couples TRBV6-2 or TRBV6-3 to TRBJ1-5; 7 bases align to TRBD1. The junction had 1 base not matched to a gene; V was cut back by 4 bases and J by 7 bases. The CDR3 length is 12 residues. Germline V gene data show CDR1 as MNHEY and CDR2 as SVGEGT. CDR3 bases: TGTGCCAGCAGTTGGACAGGACAGCCCCAGCATTTT. Protein sequence: CASSWTGQPQHF.

In the case of this clone: Its ends do not fully match the called genes, so a read error is possible. J is TRBJ1-1 and V is TRBV19; 7 positions agree with TRBD1. The germline CDR1 and CDR2 sequences are LNHDA and SQIVND (reference sequence). The CDR3 runs 17 residues. In DNA, the CDR3 is TGTGCCATCCTAGCCAGGGACAGCCTAGGGGGGAACTCTGAAGCTTTCTTT. Residues: CAILARDSLGGNSEAFF.

J is TRBJ2-2 and V is TRBV10-3, with 8 bases lining up with TRBD1. J lost 1 base, V lost 3 bases, and 4 bases had no gene match. This CDR3 is 16 amino acids long. Germline V CDR1 and CDR2: ENHRY, SYGVKD. This CDR3 is CAISDDGTGNTGELFF. The CDR3 DNA is TGTGCCATCAGTGACGACGGGACAGGGAACACCGGGGAGCTGTTTTTT.

The chain combines TRBV6-5 with TRBJ2-7; 7 nucleotides match TRBD1. The V segment lost 6 bases and the J segment 0 bases; nucleotides outside the gene matches: 8. CDR1 and CDR2 from the germline V gene are MNHEY and SVGAGI. CDR3 size: 15 residues. CDR3 in amino acids: CASSIRRTGSYEQYF. DNA of the CDR3: TGTGCCAGCAGCATACGCCGGACAGGCTCCTACGAGCAGTACTTC.

This chain uses TRBV4-1 with TRBJ2-7, with TRBD2 identical over 7 bases. In germline, CDR1 is MGHRA, CDR2 YSYEKL. This CDR3 region has 16 residues. V gave up 0 bases and J gave up 2 bases; unmatched junction bases: 7. The CDR3 spells CASSQEISGVTYEQYF. The DNA of the CDR3 is TGCGCCAGCAGCCAAGAAATAAGCGGGGTCACCTACGAGCAGTACTTC.

The chain carries TRBV28 and TRBJ2-1, with 7 bases aligning to TRBD1. Per germline, CDR1 MDHEN and CDR2 SYDVKM. Trimming cost V 4 bases and J 0 bases; bases outside gene matches: 6. The CDR3 runs 16 residues. Written as DNA, the CDR3 is TGTGCCAGCAGTTCCTCGACAGGGTCCTCCTACAATGAGCAGTTCTTC. Amino acid sequence: CASSSSTGSSYNEQFF. Supplemented by reference TRBV28 and TRBJ2-1, the full variable domain reads DVKVTQSSRYLVKRTGEKVFLECVQDMDHENMFWYRQDPGLGLRLIYFSYDVKMKEKGDIPEGYSVSREKKERFSLILESASTNQTSMYLCASSSSTGSSYNEQFFGPGTRLTVL.

The rearrangement uses TRBV14 and TRBJ1-5, with D tentatively TRBD1 (5 bases). The CDR3 covers 17 residues. V was cut by 4 bases and J by 0 bases, with 16 bases left in between. Per germline, CDR1 SGHDN and CDR2 FVKESK. Written as DNA, the CDR3 is TGTGCCAGCAGCCCCAGGGACTTTTCCTATAGCAATCAGCCCCAGCATTTT. Translated, it gives CASSPRDFSYSNQPQHF. Filled out from reference TRBV14 and TRBJ1-5, the complete variable domain reads EAGVTQFPSHSVIEKGQTVTLRCDPISGHDNLYWYRRVMGKEIKFLLHFVKESKQDESGMPNNRFLAERTGGTYSTLKVQPAELEDSGVYFCASSPRDFSYSNQPQHFGDGTRLSIL.

This clone was observed a single time. This rearrangement joins TRBV3-1 (or the pseudogene TRBV3-2) to TRBJ2-2; tentatively, D is TRBD2 (7 bases). The CDR3 consists of 15 residues. Trimming took off 7 bases at V and 0 bases at J, with 12 bases between the two ends. CDR1 LGHDT and CDR2 YNNKEL come from the germline V gene (reference sequence). CDR3 sequence: CASNTGGPNTGELFF. The CDR3 DNA follows: TGTGCCAGCAACACCGGGGGGCCGAACACCGGGGAGCTGTTTTTT.

This chain uses TRBV11-3 with TRBJ2-1; 10 nucleotides line up with TRBD2. The CDR3 spans 16 residues. The V gene's germline CDR1 is SGHNT and CDR2 YENEEA. V was clipped by 5 bases and J by 0 bases; unmatched bases: 4. The CDR3 DNA reads as TGTGCCAGCAGCCAAACTAGCGGGGCCTCCTACAATGAGCAGTTCTTC. Its translation is CASSQTSGASYNEQFF.

The chain joins TRBV2 to TRBJ1-3, with a possible D match to TRBD1 (6 bases). Trimming cost V 6 bases and J 0 bases, with 15 bases left between them. CDR1 and CDR2 (germline): SNHLY, FYNNEI. The CDR3 is made up of 16 amino acids. CDR3 loop: CASSSLGQRSGNTIYF. Written as DNA, the CDR3 is TGTGCCAGCAGCTCCTTGGGACAACGCTCTGGAAACACCATATATTTT.

The rearrangement uses TRBV6-6 and TRBJ1-1; 8 bases agree with TRBD1. Germline V gives CDR1 MNHNY, CDR2 SVGAGI (reference sequence). This CDR3 comprises 14 residues. J gave up 6 bases and V 5 bases, and 8 bases lay outside the gene matches. The CDR3 sequence is CASSDRTGRAEAFF. The DNA of the CDR3 is TGTGCCAGCAGTGACCGGACAGGGAGGGCTGAAGCTTTCTTT.

The V and J genes are TRBV28 and TRBJ1-1; D perhaps matches TRBD1 (5 bases). This CDR3 region has 15 residues. Trimming removed 0 bases from V and 1 base from J, with 9 bases in between. The germline V gene has CDR1 MDHEN and CDR2 SYDVKM. The CDR3 loop reads CASSLWGGENTEAFF. Written as DNA, the CDR3 is TGTGCCAGCAGTTTATGGGGAGGGGAGAACACTGAAGCTTTCTTT.

This clone was observed a single time. This chain links TRBV23-1 with TRBJ1-5; D remains unclear. Being an ORF, TRBV23-1 has a function that is uncertain. Trimming took off 7 bases at V and 4 bases at J, with 11 bases between the two ends. The CDR3 has 13 amino acids. The CDR3, as DNA: TGCGCCAGCAAAGGCTCTAGAAATCAGCCCCAGCATTTT. Its protein is CASKGSRNQPQHF.

J is TRBJ1-1 and V is TRBV28, with TRBD1 matching 12 bases. Germline CDR1 MDHEN, CDR2 SYDVKM. This CDR3 region has 15 residues. J was trimmed by 4 bases and V by 7 bases; bases with no gene match: 7. DNA of the CDR3: TGTGCCAGCACCCCGGGGGGACAGGGGGCCACTGAAGCTTTCTTT. This translates into CASTPGGQGATEAFF.